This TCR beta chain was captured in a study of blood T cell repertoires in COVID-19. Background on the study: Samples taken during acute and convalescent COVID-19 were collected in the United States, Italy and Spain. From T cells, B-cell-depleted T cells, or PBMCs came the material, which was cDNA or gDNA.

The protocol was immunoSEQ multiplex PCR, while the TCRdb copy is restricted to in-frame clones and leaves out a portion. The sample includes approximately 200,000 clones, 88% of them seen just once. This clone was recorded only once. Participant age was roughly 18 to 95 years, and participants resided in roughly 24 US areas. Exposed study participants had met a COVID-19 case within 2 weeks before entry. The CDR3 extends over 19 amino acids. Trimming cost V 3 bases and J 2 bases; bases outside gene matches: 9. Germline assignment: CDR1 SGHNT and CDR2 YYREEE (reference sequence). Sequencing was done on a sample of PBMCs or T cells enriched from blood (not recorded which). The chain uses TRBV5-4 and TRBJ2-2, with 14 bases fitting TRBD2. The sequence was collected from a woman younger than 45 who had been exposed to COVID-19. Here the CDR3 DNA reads TGTGCCAGCAGCTCTTCGACTAGCGGGAGGGCAAAAAACACCGGGGAGCTGTTTTTT. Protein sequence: CASSSSTSGRAKNTGELFF.